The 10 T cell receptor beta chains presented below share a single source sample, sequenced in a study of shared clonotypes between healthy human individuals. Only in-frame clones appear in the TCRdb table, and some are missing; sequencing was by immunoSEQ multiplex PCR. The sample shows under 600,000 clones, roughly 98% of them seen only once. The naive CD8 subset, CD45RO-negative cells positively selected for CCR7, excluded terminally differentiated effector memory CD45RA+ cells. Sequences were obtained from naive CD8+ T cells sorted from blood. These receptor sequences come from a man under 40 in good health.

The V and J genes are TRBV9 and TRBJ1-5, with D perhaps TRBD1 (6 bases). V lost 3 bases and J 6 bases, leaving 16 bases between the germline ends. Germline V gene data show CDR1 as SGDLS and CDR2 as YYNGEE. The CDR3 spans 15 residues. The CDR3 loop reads CASSAYGGAGQPQHF. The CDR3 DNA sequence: TGTGCCAGCAGCGCCTACGGGGGCGCGGGTCAGCCCCAGCATTTT.

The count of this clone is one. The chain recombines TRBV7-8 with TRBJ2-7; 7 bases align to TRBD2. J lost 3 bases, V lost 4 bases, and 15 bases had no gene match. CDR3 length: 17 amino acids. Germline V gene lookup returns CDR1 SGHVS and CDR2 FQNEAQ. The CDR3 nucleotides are TGTGCCAGCAGCTCCTCCAGGAGCGGACTAGTCTTCTACGAGCAGTACTTC. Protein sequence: CASSSSRSGLVFYEQYF.

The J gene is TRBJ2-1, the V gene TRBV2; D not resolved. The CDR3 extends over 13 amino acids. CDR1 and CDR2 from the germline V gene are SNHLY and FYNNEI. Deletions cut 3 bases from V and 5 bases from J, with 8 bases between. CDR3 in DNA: TGTGCCAGCAGTGATCCCCCCGACAATGAGCAGTTCTTC. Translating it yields CASSDPPDNEQFF.

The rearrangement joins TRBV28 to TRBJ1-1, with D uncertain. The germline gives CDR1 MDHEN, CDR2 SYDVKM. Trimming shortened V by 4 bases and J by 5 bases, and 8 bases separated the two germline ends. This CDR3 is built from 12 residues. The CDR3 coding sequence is TGTGCCAGCAGTTCCCCCTGGACTGAAGCTTTCTTT. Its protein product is CASSSPWTEAFF. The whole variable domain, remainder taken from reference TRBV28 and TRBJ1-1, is DVKVTQSSRYLVKRTGEKVFLECVQDMDHENMFWYRQDPGLGLRLIYFSYDVKMKEKGDIPEGYSVSREKKERFSLILESASTNQTSMYLCASSSPWTEAFFGQGTRLTVV.

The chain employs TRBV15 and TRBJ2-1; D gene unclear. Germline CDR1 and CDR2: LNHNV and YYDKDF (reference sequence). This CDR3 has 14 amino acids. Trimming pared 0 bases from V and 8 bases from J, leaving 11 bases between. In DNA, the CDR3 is TGTGCCACCAGCAGAGATCGGATAGTCGATGAGCAGTTCTTC. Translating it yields CATSRDRIVDEQFF.

The CDR3 here is CAISESGQDAYEQYF. The CDR3 DNA is TGTGCCATCAGTGAGTCGGGACAGGACGCTTACGAGCAGTACTTC. The genes are TRBV10-3 and TRBJ2-7; 8 bases are a match to TRBD1. The CDR3 length is 15 residues. Germline CDR1 ENHRY, CDR2 SYGVKD. The junction had 5 bases not matched to a gene; V was cut back by 0 bases and J by 4 bases.

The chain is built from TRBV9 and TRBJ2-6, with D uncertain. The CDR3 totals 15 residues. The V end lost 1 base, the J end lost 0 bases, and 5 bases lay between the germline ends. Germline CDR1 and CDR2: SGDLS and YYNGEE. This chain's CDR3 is CASSVKGSGANVLTF. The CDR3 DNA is TGTGCCAGCAGCGTAAAGGGCTCTGGGGCCAACGTCCTGACTTTC.

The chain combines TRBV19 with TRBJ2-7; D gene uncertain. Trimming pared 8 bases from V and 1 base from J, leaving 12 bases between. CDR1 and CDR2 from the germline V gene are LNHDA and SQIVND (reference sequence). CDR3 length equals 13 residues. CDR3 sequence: CASRSRNSYEQYF. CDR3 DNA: TGTGCCAGTCGAAGCAGAAATTCCTACGAGCAGTACTTC.

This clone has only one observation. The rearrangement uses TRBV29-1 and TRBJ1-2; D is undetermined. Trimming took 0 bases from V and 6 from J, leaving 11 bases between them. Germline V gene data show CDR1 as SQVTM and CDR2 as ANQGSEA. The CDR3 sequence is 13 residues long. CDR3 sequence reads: CSVEDRPSDGYTF. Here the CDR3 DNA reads TGCAGCGTTGAAGACAGGCCCTCTGATGGCTACACCTTC. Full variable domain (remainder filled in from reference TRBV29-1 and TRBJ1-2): SAVISQKPSRDICQRGTSLTIQCQVDSQVTMMFWYRQQPGQSLTLIATANQGSEATYESGFVIDKFPISRPNLTFSTLTVSNMSPEDSSIYLCSVEDRPSDGYTFGSGTRLTVV.

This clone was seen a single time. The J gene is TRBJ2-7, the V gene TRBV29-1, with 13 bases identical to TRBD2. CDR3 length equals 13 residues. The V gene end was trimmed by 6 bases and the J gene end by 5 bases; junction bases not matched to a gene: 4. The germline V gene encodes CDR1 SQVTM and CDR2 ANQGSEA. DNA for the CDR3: TGCAGCGTGATCGGACTAGCGGGAGACGAGCAGTACTTC. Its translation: CSVIGLAGDEQYF.